Each of the 14 T cell receptor beta chains below was sequenced from the same sample in a study of beta chain features in type 1 diabetes. General observations from the study: TCRB CDR3s from Type 1 diabetes patients were moderately but significantly shorter in all four CD4+ subsets.

Their specific antigens are unknown. All of the isolated RNA was reverse transcribed, so expressed TCRB transcripts were sequenced. The method was immunoSEQ multiplex PCR; TCRdb's version includes in-frame clones alone and lacks a portion of them. This repertoire shows a few hundred thousand clones, more than 15% found once; its top ten account for about 0.08%. Sequenced material: naive CD4+ T cells from blood. The source is a man in his thirties or forties with type 1 diabetes.

Only a few counts were recorded for this clone. The rearrangement joins TRBV2 to TRBJ2-7, with D unresolved. This CDR3 contains 12 residues. CDR1 SNHLY and CDR2 FYNNEI come from the germline V gene. Trimming cost V 6 bases and J 4 bases, with 10 bases left between them. The CDR3 DNA reads TGTGCCAGCAGAAGGGCTGATTACGAGCAGTACTTC. Translating gives CASRRADYEQYF.

This rearrangement joins TRBV25-1 to TRBJ1-5; TRBD1 matches 7 bases. V gave up 6 bases and J gave up 2 bases; unmatched junction bases: 1. The CDR3 is 13 residues long. Germline loops: CDR1 MGHDK, CDR2 SYGVNS. The CDR3 spells CASRGQGNQPQHF. CDR3 in DNA: TGTGCCAGCAGAGGACAGGGCAATCAGCCCCAGCATTTT.

CDR3 region: CAISGTSGIYEQYF. CDR3 nucleotides: TGTGCCATCAGTGGGACTAGCGGTATCTACGAGCAGTACTTC. The chain links TRBV10-3 to TRBJ2-7; 10 nucleotides line up with TRBD2. The germline gives CDR1 ENHRY, CDR2 SYGVKD. J gave up 3 bases and V 4 bases, and 3 bases lay outside the gene matches. The CDR3 spans 14 residues.

The chain recombines TRBV9 with TRBJ2-3; D may be TRBD1 or TRBD2 (5 bases each). Germline CDR1 reads SGDLS; CDR2 reads YYNGEE. The V and J ends lost 4 bases and 4 bases respectively, with 13 bases between them. CDR3 length equals 14 residues. DNA of the CDR3: TGTGCCAGCAGCTCTCCGAGGGGCGCAGATACGCAGTATTTT. Protein: CASSSPRGADTQYF.

This clone was counted between two and nine times. CDR3 residues: CASSQGTGTWDEKLFF. The CDR3 DNA reads as TGTGCCAGCAGCCAAGGGACCGGGACATGGGATGAAAAACTGTTTTTT. The rearrangement links TRBV14 to TRBJ1-4; D perhaps matches TRBD1 (6 bases). CDR1 and CDR2 from the germline V gene are SGHDN and FVKESK. The CDR3 contains 16 residues. V lost 1 base, J lost 6 bases, and 15 bases lay in between.

The table lists this clone with a few counts. The J gene is TRBJ2-5, the V gene TRBV7-9, with TRBD2 matching over 12 bases. The CDR3 runs to 16 residues. CDR1 SEHNR and CDR2 FQNEAQ come from the germline V gene (reference sequence). V was pared by 2 bases and J by 2 bases, with 3 bases of the junction left unmatched. CDR3 DNA: TGTGCCAGCAGCTTAAGACTAGCGGGAGATCAAGAGACCCAGTACTTC. It codes for CASSLRLAGDQETQYF.

The gene calls are TRBV27 and TRBJ2-7; perhaps D is TRBD1 or TRBD2 (5 bases each). V gave up 7 bases and J gave up 0 bases, with 10 bases separating them. Germline V gene lookup returns CDR1 MNHEY and CDR2 SMNVEV (reference sequence). The CDR3 is made up of 13 amino acids. The chain's CDR3 is CASMRGTSYEQYF. The CDR3 DNA follows: TGTGCCAGCATGAGGGGCACCTCCTACGAGCAGTACTTC.

This clone showed up just a few times. This chain joins TRBV29-1 and TRBJ2-1; maybe TRBD2 (5 bases). The CDR3 extends over 15 amino acids. The V and J ends lost 5 bases and 12 bases respectively, with 26 bases between them. Germline V CDR1 and CDR2: SQVTM, ANQGSEA. CDR3 in amino acids: CSVQGSRWSDGGQFF. In DNA, the CDR3 is TGCAGCGTTCAAGGGTCTAGGTGGAGTGATGGAGGGCAGTTCTTC.

There are a few counts of this clone. V and J are TRBV5-1 and TRBJ2-1; 14 nucleotides match TRBD2. Trimming removed 3 bases from V and 10 bases from J; junction bases left unmatched: 6. This CDR3 region has 15 residues. The germline gives CDR1 SGHRS, CDR2 YFSETQ. In DNA, the CDR3 is TGCGCCAGCAGCTCCAGACTAGCGGGAGGGCACGAGCAGTTCTTC. It codes for CASSSRLAGGHEQFF.

This clone was counted between two and nine times. This sequence joins TRBV10-3 and TRBJ2-5; a possible D gene is TRBD1 (5 bases). Germline V gives CDR1 ENHRY, CDR2 SYGVKD. The CDR3 length is 14 residues. The V gene lost 3 bases and the J gene lost 0 bases, with 8 bases spanning the gap. DNA of the CDR3: TGTGCCATCAGTGAACAGGAGTACCAAGAGACCCAGTACTTC. Protein: CAISEQEYQETQYF.

The chain combines TRBV7-9 with TRBJ2-3, with D perhaps matching TRBD2 (6 bases). CDR3 length: 15 amino acids. Germline-derived CDR1 and CDR2 are SEHNR and FQNEAQ (reference sequence). Trimming took 5 bases from V and 6 from J, leaving 18 bases between them. CDR3 protein: CASSPGDFPGDTQYF. The CDR3 bases are TGTGCCAGCAGCCCCGGGGACTTCCCTGGGGATACGCAGTATTTT.

This chain links TRBV18 with TRBJ2-6; perhaps TRBD2 as D (6 bases). The length of the CDR3 is 15 residues. Trimming stripped 4 bases from V and 0 bases from J, with 7 bases between. Germline CDR1 KGHSH, CDR2 LQKENI. CDR3 amino acids: CASSRRDSGANVLTF. The CDR3 DNA reads as TGTGCCAGCTCACGGCGGGACTCTGGGGCCAACGTCCTGACTTTC. Full variable domain (outside the CDR3, taken from reference TRBV18 and TRBJ2-6): NAGVMQNPRHLVRRRGQEARLRCSPMKGHSHVYWYRQLPEEGLKFMVYLQKENIIDESGMPKERFSAEFPKEGPSILRIQQVVRGDSAAYFCASSRRDSGANVLTFGAGSRLTVL.

Comments on this clone: The sample holds other DNA sequences that translate to the same CDR3. The V and J genes are TRBV29-1 and TRBJ2-6; no firm D call. The CDR3 spans 13 residues. Germline values: CDR1 SQVTM, CDR2 ANQGSEA. V lost 5 bases, J lost 4 bases, and 9 bases lay in between. CDR3 sequence (DNA): TGCAGCGTTCGTGGCCGGGGGGCCAACGTCCTGACTTTC. It specifies CSVRGRGANVLTF.

This clone was seen more than once but under ten times. V is TRBV10-3 and J is TRBJ1-4, with 8 bases aligning to TRBD1. Germline V gives CDR1 ENHRY, CDR2 SYGVKD. Trimming took 7 bases from V and 5 from J; bases not matched to a gene: 6. The CDR3 sequence is 14 residues long. CDR3 region: CAIKDDRGNEKLFF. The CDR3 DNA is TGTGCCATCAAAGATGACAGGGGAAATGAAAAACTGTTTTTT.